This T cell receptor (beta chain) was captured by sequencing in a study of Ad26.COV2.S vaccination and SARS-CoV-2 variants. Study-wide findings and caveats: Participants given vaccine showed non-spike TCR breadth similar to that of placebo recipients. Reportedly, after vaccination the spike-specific CD8+ and CD4+ T cell responses displayed substantial breadth. Greater spike-specific TCR breadth was seen in vaccine recipients than in placebo recipients. It is possible that the TCR breadth and depth analyses underestimated the total T cell responses.

Concerning this clone itself: Its antigen is not identified.

Profiled with immunoSEQ multiplex PCR; TCRdb holds only in-frame clones, not every one. The table lists about 180,000 clones, 87% of them singletons. The CDR3 contains 16 residues. Germline CDR1 MNHNY, CDR2 SVGAGI (reference sequence). The V segment lost 0 bases and the J segment 0 bases; nucleotides outside the gene matches: 3. This sequence joins TRBV6-6 and TRBJ2-7, with TRBD1 matching 9 bases. This TCR was recovered from a human donor who had recovered from COVID-19. Sequencing was performed on peripheral blood, taken after recovery from COVID-19. The CDR3 protein is CASSYSMDRGSYEQYF. The CDR3 DNA sequence: TGTGCCAGCAGTTACTCTATGGACAGGGGCTCCTACGAGCAGTACTTC.